Reported below is one T cell receptor (beta chain). This clone occurred once. The clone's antigen remains unknown. Base qualities are not provided; no much larger clone lies one nucleotide away. Whole blood was collected in K2EDTA tubes by collaborating institutions according to the institutions' own protocols. For TCRbeta analysis, collaborators shipped samples in one of three forms: frozen whole blood, isolated PBMCs, or DNA extracted from either of those sample types. TCRbeta CDR3 regions were amplified from genomic DNA using the immunoSEQ Assay, a bias-controlled multiplex PCR. Turning to the authors' computational methods: Within the assay, amplification of reference gene primers was used to estimate how many nucleated cells each sample contained. To quantify the absolute abundance of each unique TCRbeta CDR3 rearrangement, sequence reads were collapsed and filtered. For each sample, productive Simpson clonality was calculated as the square root of Simpson's diversity index across productive rearrangements. TCRdb provides this immuneACCESS table in a form limited to in-frame rearrangements. Some clones are lacking; in checked studies, under half of them reflect an unresolved V gene, and why the rest are absent is not known. V and J calls and clone size follow that table, whereas D and trimming were derived from the DNA. The sample table shows over 85,000 clones, and 80% to 95% are seen once. About 2.3% of the sample is held by the ten biggest clonotypes.

The sample comes from a study of blood T cell repertoires in COVID-19 (TCRdb year 2020). About the full investigation: The collaborator samples originated in the United States, Italy and Spain and spanned the acute and convalescent phases of COVID-19. The material from the prospective study consisted of cDNA or gDNA derived from T cells, B-cell-depleted T cells, or PBMCs. The dataset comprised deeply sampled blood TCRbeta repertoires from subjects exposed to, actively infected with, or recovered from COVID-19. The repertoires were released in a freely available public database meant as a resource for research on the immune response to SARS-CoV-2. The samples were drawn from two sources: the first 160 participants of the ongoing ImmuneRACE study, and 950 to 1,500 subjects contributed by 6 global collaborators. Sample metadata almost always included a de-identified subject ID, COVID-19 status, age in years and sex. HLA class I and class II types, where available, came from metadata supplied by the sample provider rather than from assay-based typing.

Ends trimmed: V by 3 bases, J by 2 bases; bases unmatched to a gene: 8. CDR1 is given as SGHAT and CDR2 as FQNNGV, both from the germline V gene. Its CDR3 holds 16 amino acids, cysteine through phenylalanine. The kept DNA is CDR3 alone, 48 bases in frame from the first base. Findings and caveats that apply to the study as a whole: How much clinical and demographic metadata was included differed by source and by participant, and the metadata was provided uncurated.

Input material: peripheral blood. The sequence derives from a human donor with active COVID-19. The donor label of this sample is uncertain. The chain joins TRBV11-2 to TRBJ2-3; 7 bases in between match TRBD1. CDR3 region: CASSLRQGRITDTQYF. The base sequence is TGTGCCAGCAGCTTGAGACAGGGAAGAATCACAGATACGCAGTATTTT.